These 20 T cell receptor beta chains were all obtained from the same sample, sequenced in a study of regulatory T cells in long-lasting Graves disease. Time point of the sample: newly diagnosed GD, antithyroid drugs for less than 3 months. PBMC-extracted RNA yielded the TCR library. Combining iRepertoire HTBI primers with Arm-PCR of CDR3 regions, the authors built TCR beta libraries. MiXCR was run by TCRdb on the multiplex PCR reads, yielding one entry per CDR3 protein. The table lists more than 300,000 distinct CDR3 sequences, about 16% of them singletons. The data were also submitted as part of a second study, on T cells in Graves' hyperthyroidism and ophthalmopathy.

Material: peripheral blood mononuclear cells (PBMCs), obtained at new diagnosis, from a patient treated with antithyroid drugs. Receptors were obtained from a young woman with Graves disease.

There are many counts of this clonotype. The V and J genes are TRBV30 and TRBJ2-7; D is unresolved. Germline V CDR1 and CDR2: GTSNPN, SVGIG (reference sequence). The CDR3 consists of 11 residues. V lost 2 bases and J 6 bases, leaving 8 bases between the germline ends. CDR3 bases: TGTGCCTGGAGTAAGGTAGCCGAGCAGTACTTC. This codes for CAWSKVAEQYF.

Note on this clonotype: This may be a read error, as it is one base from a much larger clone. This chain connects TRBV7-9 to TRBJ2-1; D is uncertain. The germline V gene has CDR1 SEHNR and CDR2 FQNEAQ (reference sequence). The CDR3 is 15 amino acids. The DNA for the CDR3 is TGTGCCAGCAGCCCTGGTAGATCGACCTACGATGAGCAGTTCTTC. Translation gives CASSPGRSTYDEQFF. Supplemented by reference TRBV7-9 and TRBJ2-1, the full variable domain reads DTGVSQNPRHKITKRGQNVTFRCDPISEHNRLYWYRQTLGQGPEFLTYFQNEAQLEKSRLLSDRFSAERPKGSFSTLEIQRTEQGDSAMYLCASSPGRSTYDEQFFGPGTRLTVL.

V and J are TRBV6-1 and TRBJ2-4, with 12 bases lining up with TRBD1. The CDR3 is made up of 16 amino acids. Germline values: CDR1 MNHNS, CDR2 SASEGT. V shed 6 bases and J 8 bases; nucleotides not matched to a gene: 11. In DNA form, the CDR3 reads TGTGCCAGCAGGCCCCGGGACAGGGGGCGCGGGGACATTCAGTACTTC. This gives the protein CASRPRDRGRGDIQYF.

V gene TRBV4-1 combines with J gene TRBJ2-6, with D perhaps TRBD1 or TRBD2 (5 bases each). This CDR3 has 16 amino acids. V dropped 1 base and J dropped 3 bases, with 10 bases sitting between them. CDR1 is MGHRA and CDR2 is YSYEKL in the germline V gene. The CDR3 DNA follows: TGCGCCAGCAGCCAAGTAGGTGGGGGTGGGGCCAACGTCCTGACTTTC. Encoded protein: CASSQVGGGGANVLTF.

This clonotype came up many times. This chain links TRBV6-2 or TRBV6-3 with TRBJ1-1, with D possibly matching TRBD1 (6 bases). This CDR3 spans 13 amino acids. The V and J ends lost 2 bases and 11 bases respectively, with 15 bases between them. Germline assignment: CDR1 MNHEY and CDR2 SVGEGT. Written as DNA, the CDR3 is TGTGCCAGCAGTTACCCGGGGGGGGCCAAGGCTTTCTTT. Translation: CASSYPGGAKAFF.

This clonotype has a count of ten or more. The V call is TRBV20-1, the J call TRBJ2-1; 8 bases map to TRBD2. The CDR3 totals 15 residues. V gave up 5 bases and J gave up 6 bases; unmatched junction bases: 12. Germline assignment: CDR1 DFQATT and CDR2 SNEGSKA (reference sequence). In nucleotides, the CDR3 is TGCAGTGCTGTCTCCGGGACTAGTCGTCCCAATGAGCAGTTCTTC. Its protein product is CSAVSGTSRPNEQFF.

This clonotype was detected ten times or more. For the CDR3, the DNA is TGTGCCAGCAGCCCGGACAGCTACGAGCAGTACTTC. Protein: CASSPDSYEQYF. The genes are TRBV12-3 or TRBV12-4 and TRBJ2-7; D is possibly TRBD1 (6 bases). V lost 6 bases and J lost 3, with 9 bases in between. This CDR3 comprises 12 residues.

In the case of this clonotype: A much larger clone is a single base away; this may be a read error. The V call is TRBV6-1, the J call TRBJ2-7; no reliable D call. The CDR3 is 11 residues long. Germline V gives CDR1 MNHNS, CDR2 SASEGT. CDR3 coding DNA: TGTGCCAGCAGCTCGGCTGATTCGCAGTGCTTC. This translates into CASSSADSQCF.

This clonotype came up many times. The chain is built from TRBV5-8 and TRBJ1-1; D possibly corresponds to TRBD1 (5 bases). The ends were cut back, 0 bases at V and 4 bases at J, with 13 bases in the middle. CDR3 length equals 15 residues. The germline gives CDR1 SGHTS, CDR2 YDEGEE. Here the CDR3 DNA reads TGTGCCAGCAGCTTGGATCGGGACTGGGGCACTGAAGCTTTCTTT. Its protein product is CASSLDRDWGTEAFF.

This clonotype was counted ten times or more. The chain employs TRBV2 and TRBJ2-7, with D perhaps being TRBD1 or TRBD2 (6 bases each). V was pared by 4 bases and J by 3 bases, with 13 bases between. Germline V lookup: CDR1 SNHLY, CDR2 FYNNEI. CDR3 length equals 14 residues. CDR3 residues: CASSVGQTSYEQYF. The CDR3 DNA reads TGTGCCAGCAGTGTCGGACAGACTAGCTACGAGCAGTACTTC.

This chain connects TRBV6-2 or TRBV6-3 to TRBJ2-1; 9 bases are a match to TRBD2. Germline V gene lookup returns CDR1 MNHEY and CDR2 SVGEGT. The CDR3 extends over 13 amino acids. The junction had 8 bases not matched to a gene; V was cut back by 6 bases and J by 11 bases. For the CDR3, the DNA is TGTGCCAGCAGCCCCGGGACTAGCTCCAAGCAGTTCTTC. Its translation is CASSPGTSSKQFF.

This clonotype was recorded only once. V is TRBV10-3 and J is TRBJ1-6; D not certain. Trimming left V 9 bases short and J 8 bases short, with 17 bases between. The CDR3 totals 14 residues. CDR1 and CDR2 (germline): ENHRY, SYGVKD. The CDR3 nucleotides are TGTGCCATAACGCGGGAGGGAGGTTATTCACCCCTCCACTTT. Translation: CAITREGGYSPLHF.

This clonotype was recorded many times. The V gene is TRBV20-1, the J gene TRBJ2-1; 8 bases fit TRBD2. Germline V gene data show CDR1 as DFQATT and CDR2 as SNEGSKA (reference sequence). V was clipped by 0 bases and J by 8 bases; unmatched bases: 12. The CDR3 consists of 16 residues. The CDR3 region is CSARDLRAGVGYEQFF. The CDR3 region has the DNA TGCAGTGCTAGAGATCTTCGAGCGGGAGTTGGTTATGAGCAGTTCTTC.

The sample holds a few counts of this clonotype. V and J are TRBV9 and TRBJ2-1; D is perhaps TRBD2 (5 bases). V lost 3 bases and J 9 bases, leaving 10 bases between the germline ends. The CDR3 is 12 amino acids. Germline-derived CDR1 and CDR2 are SGDLS and YYNGEE. The CDR3 DNA follows: TGTGCCAGCAGCGCCGCGGGTGTTGAGCAGTTCTTC. Its translation is CASSAAGVEQFF.

V is TRBV3-1 and J is TRBJ2-2; maybe TRBD1 (5 bases). Germline lookup yields CDR1 LGHDT and CDR2 YNNKEL (reference sequence). This CDR3 is 15 amino acids long. The ends were cut back, 1 base at V and 6 bases at J, with 12 bases in the middle. The CDR3 bases are TGTGCCAGCAGCCAAGGTCTCCAGGGTTCCGGGGAGCTGTTTTTT. Encoded protein: CASSQGLQGSGELFF.

This chain links TRBV5-4 with TRBJ2-1, with 8 nucleotides matching TRBD1. Trimming removed 1 base from V and 10 bases from J; junction bases left unmatched: 7. The CDR3 length is 14 residues. Germline CDR1 is SGHNT and CDR2 is YYREEE (reference sequence). The CDR3 DNA sequence: TGTGCCAGCAGCTTGCCAGGGGGCTTCGGGGAGCAGTTCTTC. It codes for CASSLPGGFGEQFF.

The genes are TRBV27 and TRBJ2-7; 8 bases agree with TRBD2. V trimming: 2 bases; J trimming: 6 bases; junction bases outside the gene matches: 12. There are 16 residues in the CDR3. Germline V lookup: CDR1 MNHEY, CDR2 SMNVEV (reference sequence). The CDR3: CASSLVVGGASSEQYF. CDR3 nucleotides: TGTGCCAGCAGTTTAGTAGTCGGGGGGGCCTCGTCCGAGCAGTACTTC.

This clonotype was observed many times. The V and J genes are TRBV11-2 and TRBJ2-5; 9 bases agree with TRBD1. The germline V gene encodes CDR1 SGHAT and CDR2 FQNNGV. The CDR3 has 15 amino acids. The V gene end was trimmed by 1 base and the J gene end by 5 bases; junction bases not matched to a gene: 5. The CDR3 reads CASSLGDRAGETQYF. CDR3 bases: TGTGCCAGCAGCTTAGGGGACAGGGCCGGGGAGACCCAGTACTTC. Variable domain in full (rest from reference TRBV11-2 and TRBJ2-5): EAGVAQSPRYKIIEKRQSVAFWCNPISGHATLYWYQQILGQGPKLLIQFQNNGVVDDSQLPKDRFSAERLKGVDSTLKIQPAKLEDSAVYLCASSLGDRAGETQYFGPGTRLLVL.

The CDR3 DNA reads TGTGCCAGTAGCCGCGGACTAGCGGGAGTTAGGCAGTTCTTC. Residues: CASSRGLAGVRQFF. The rearrangement links TRBV19 to TRBJ2-1; 13 nucleotides match TRBD2. Germline trimming cut 6 bases from V and 12 bases from J; bases unmatched to any gene: 8. The length of the CDR3 is 14 residues. Germline loops: CDR1 LNHDA, CDR2 SQIVND (reference sequence). Looking up the rest from reference TRBV19 and TRBJ2-1 gives the full variable domain: DGGITQSPKYLFRKEGQNVTLSCEQNLNHDAMYWYRQDPGQGLRLIYYSQIVNDFQKGDIAEGYSVSREKKESFPLTVTSAQKNPTAFYLCASSRGLAGVRQFFGPGTRLTVL.

Points on this clonotype: This clone may be a read error of a much larger clone one base away. The V call is TRBV13, the J call TRBJ1-4; TRBD1 aligns across 8 bases. From germline, CDR1 is PRHDT and CDR2 FYEKMQ (reference sequence). This CDR3 comprises 15 residues. V lost 5 bases, J lost 3 bases, and 5 bases stayed unmatched. The CDR3, as DNA: TGTGCCAGCAGCAAGAGGGACAGGCCTAATGAAAAACTGTTTTTT. Its protein is CASSKRDRPNEKLFF.